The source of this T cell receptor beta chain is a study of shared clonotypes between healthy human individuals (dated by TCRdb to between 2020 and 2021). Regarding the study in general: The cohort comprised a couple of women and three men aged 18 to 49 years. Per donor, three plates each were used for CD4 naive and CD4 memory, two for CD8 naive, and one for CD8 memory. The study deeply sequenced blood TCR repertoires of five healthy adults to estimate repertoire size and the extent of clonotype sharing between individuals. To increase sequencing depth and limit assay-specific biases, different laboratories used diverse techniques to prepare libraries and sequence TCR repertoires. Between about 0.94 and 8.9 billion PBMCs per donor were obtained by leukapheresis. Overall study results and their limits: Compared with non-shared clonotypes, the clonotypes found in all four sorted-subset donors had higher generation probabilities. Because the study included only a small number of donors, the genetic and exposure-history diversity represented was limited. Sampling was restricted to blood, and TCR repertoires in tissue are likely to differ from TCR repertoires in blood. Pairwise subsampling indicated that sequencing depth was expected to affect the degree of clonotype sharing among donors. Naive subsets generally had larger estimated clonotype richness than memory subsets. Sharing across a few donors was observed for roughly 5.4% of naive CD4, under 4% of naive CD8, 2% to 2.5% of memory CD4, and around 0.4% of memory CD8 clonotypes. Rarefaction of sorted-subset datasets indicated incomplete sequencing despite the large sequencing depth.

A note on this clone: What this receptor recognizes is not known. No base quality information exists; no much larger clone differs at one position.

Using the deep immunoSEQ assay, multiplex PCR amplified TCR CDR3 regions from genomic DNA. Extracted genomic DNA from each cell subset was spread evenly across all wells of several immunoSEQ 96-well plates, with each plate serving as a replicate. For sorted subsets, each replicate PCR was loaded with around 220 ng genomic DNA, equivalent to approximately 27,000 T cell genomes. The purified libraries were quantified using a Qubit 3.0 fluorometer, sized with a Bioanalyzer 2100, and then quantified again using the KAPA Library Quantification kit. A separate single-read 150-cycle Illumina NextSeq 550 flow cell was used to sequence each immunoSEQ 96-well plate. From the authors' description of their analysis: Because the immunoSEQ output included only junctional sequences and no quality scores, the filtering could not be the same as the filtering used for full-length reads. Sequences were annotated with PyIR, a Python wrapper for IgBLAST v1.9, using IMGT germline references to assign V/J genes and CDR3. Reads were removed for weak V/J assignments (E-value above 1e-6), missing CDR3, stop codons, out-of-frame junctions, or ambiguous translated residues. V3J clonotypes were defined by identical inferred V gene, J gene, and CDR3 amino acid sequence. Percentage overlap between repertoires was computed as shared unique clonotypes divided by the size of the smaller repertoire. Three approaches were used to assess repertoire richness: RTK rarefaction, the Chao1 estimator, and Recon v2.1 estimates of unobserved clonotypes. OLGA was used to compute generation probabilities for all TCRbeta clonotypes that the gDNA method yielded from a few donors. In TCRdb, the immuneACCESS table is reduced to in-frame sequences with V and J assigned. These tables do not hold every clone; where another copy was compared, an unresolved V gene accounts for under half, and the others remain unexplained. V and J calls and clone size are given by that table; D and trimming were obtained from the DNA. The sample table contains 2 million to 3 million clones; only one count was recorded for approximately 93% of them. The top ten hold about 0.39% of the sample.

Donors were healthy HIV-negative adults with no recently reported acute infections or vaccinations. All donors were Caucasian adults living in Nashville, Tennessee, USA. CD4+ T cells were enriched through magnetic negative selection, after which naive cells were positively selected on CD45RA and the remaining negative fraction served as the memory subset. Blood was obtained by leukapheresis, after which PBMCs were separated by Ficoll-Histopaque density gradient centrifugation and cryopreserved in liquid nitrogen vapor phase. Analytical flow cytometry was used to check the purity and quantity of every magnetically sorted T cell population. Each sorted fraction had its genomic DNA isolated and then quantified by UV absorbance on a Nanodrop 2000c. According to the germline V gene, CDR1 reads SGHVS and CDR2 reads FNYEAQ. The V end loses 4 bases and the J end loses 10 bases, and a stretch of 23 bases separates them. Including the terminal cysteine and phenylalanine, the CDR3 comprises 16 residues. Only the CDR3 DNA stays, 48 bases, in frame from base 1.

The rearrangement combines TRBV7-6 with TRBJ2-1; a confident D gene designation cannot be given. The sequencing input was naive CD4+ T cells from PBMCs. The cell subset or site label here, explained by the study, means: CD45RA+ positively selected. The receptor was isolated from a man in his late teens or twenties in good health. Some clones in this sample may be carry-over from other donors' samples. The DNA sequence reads TGTGCCAGCAGCTCCCGGGTCAGCCGACCAATACGGGAGCAGTTCTTC. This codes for CASSSRVSRPIREQFF. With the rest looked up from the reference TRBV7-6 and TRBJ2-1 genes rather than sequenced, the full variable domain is GAGVSQSPRYKVTKRGQDVALRCDPISGHVSLYWYRQALGQGPEFLTYFNYEAQQDKSGLPNDRFSAERPEGSISTLTIQRTEQRDSAMYRCASSSRVSRPIREQFFGPGTRLTVL.